The 15 T cell receptor beta chains below were found in one sample sequenced in a study of blood T cell repertoires in COVID-19. Clones were sequenced by immunoSEQ multiplex PCR, and TCRdb holds only the in-frame ones, with some missing. The sample contains about 320,000 clones, 70% to 90% of which appear only once. The sequencing sample was made of PBMCs or T cells enriched from blood (not recorded which). Every receptor here comes from a woman in her late teens or twenties who had recovered from COVID-19.

The chain couples TRBV28 to TRBJ1-2; D may be TRBD1 (6 bases). This CDR3 is 14 amino acids long. Trimming took 6 bases from V and 7 from J, leaving 18 bases between them. The germline V gene has CDR1 MDHEN and CDR2 SYDVKM. The CDR3: CASSTGQFSGGYTF. In DNA, the CDR3 is TGTGCCAGCAGCACCGGACAGTTCTCGGGTGGCTACACCTTC.

Concerning this clone itself: Other DNA sequences from this sample encode an identical CDR3 as well. The genes are TRBV7-3 and TRBJ1-6; 10 bases agree with TRBD1. This CDR3 has 15 amino acids. The germline V gene has CDR1 SGHTA and CDR2 FQGTGA. Trimming cost V 3 bases and J 7 bases; bases outside gene matches: 3. The CDR3 DNA sequence: TGTGCCAGCAGCTTGCTGGGACAGGGGAATTCACCCCTCCACTTT. Translated, it gives CASSLLGQGNSPLHF.

This clone was seen a single time. The chain is built from TRBV7-9 and TRBJ1-2, with TRBD1 matching 9 bases. The CDR3 contains 14 residues. CDR1 is SEHNR, CDR2 FQNEAQ, per germline (reference sequence). The J segment lost 8 bases and the V segment lost 1 base, leaving 5 bases of the junction unmatched. The DNA of the CDR3 is TGTGCCAGCAGCTTAGGAAACAGGGGGCAAGGCTACACCTTC. Translating it yields CASSLGNRGQGYTF. Full variable domain (missing parts from reference TRBV7-9 and TRBJ1-2): DTGVSQNPRHKITKRGQNVTFRCDPISEHNRLYWYRQTLGQGPEFLTYFQNEAQLEKSRLLSDRFSAERPKGSFSTLEIQRTEQGDSAMYLCASSLGNRGQGYTFGSGTRLTVV.

The rearrangement joins TRBV20-1 to TRBJ1-1; D uncertain. There are 15 residues in the CDR3. Looked up from germline, CDR1 is DFQATT and CDR2 is SNEGSKA (reference sequence). Trimming cost V 3 bases and J 0 bases, with 14 bases left between them. CDR3 protein: CSASDPTPMNTEAFF. The CDR3 DNA reads TGCAGTGCTAGTGATCCAACACCGATGAACACTGAAGCTTTCTTT.

This chain joins TRBV18 and TRBJ1-1; D is possibly TRBD1 (5 bases). The CDR3 sequence is 16 residues long. Germline V gene data show CDR1 as KGHSH and CDR2 as LQKENI. The V and J ends lost 4 bases and 4 bases respectively, with 19 bases between them. The CDR3 DNA reads TGTGCCAGCTCACTCCTGGATGTGGGGGGTGGCACTGAAGCTTTCTTT. It yields the protein CASSLLDVGGGTEAFF.

This chain uses TRBV11-2 with TRBJ1-5; D unresolved. V lost 5 bases, J lost 3 bases, and 11 bases lay in between. The CDR3 loop spans 14 amino acids. Looked up from germline, CDR1 is SGHAT and CDR2 is FQNNGV. The CDR3 region has the DNA TGTGCCAGCAGCCCCGGAGGGTTCAATCAGCCCCAGCATTTT. Its protein is CASSPGGFNQPQHF.

This clone was counted a single time. The chain carries TRBV5-1 and TRBJ2-5, with TRBD1 matching over 11 bases. Germline-derived CDR1 and CDR2 are SGHRS and YFSETQ. V trimming: 2 bases; J trimming: 4 bases; junction bases outside the gene matches: 1. The CDR3 sequence is 14 residues long. This chain's CDR3 is CASSLGQGAETQYF. CDR3 DNA sequence: TGCGCCAGCAGCTTAGGACAGGGGGCAGAGACCCAGTACTTC.

This clone was seen once. This sequence joins TRBV2 and TRBJ1-1; a weak D match, TRBD1 (5 bases). The CDR3 runs 14 residues. Per the germline V gene, CDR1 is SNHLY and CDR2 is FYNNEI. V was clipped by 5 bases and J by 4 bases, with 14 bases between them. The CDR3, as DNA: TGTGCCAGCAGTTTTCAGGGCGGCGGCACTGAAGCTTTCTTT. Amino acids: CASSFQGGGTEAFF.

This clone was detected a few times. The chain carries TRBV9 and TRBJ2-7; TRBD1 agrees at 9 bases. This CDR3 is built from 14 residues. V gave up 0 bases and J gave up 8 bases; unmatched junction bases: 6. CDR1 and CDR2 from the germline V gene are SGDLS and YYNGEE. CDR3 nucleotide sequence: TGTGCCAGCAGCGTAGAGGGACAGGGTATTCAGCAGTACTTC. Encoded protein: CASSVEGQGIQQYF.

This clone was recorded a few times. CDR3 amino acids: CASSLPLGLAGTRVQFF. CDR3 coding DNA: TGTGCCAGCAGCTTACCCCTGGGACTAGCGGGCACGCGAGTGCAGTTCTTC. The V gene is TRBV13, the J gene TRBJ2-1, with TRBD2 matching over 12 bases. J was trimmed by 12 bases and V by 2 bases; bases with no gene match: 14. The CDR3 runs 17 residues. Germline V CDR1 and CDR2: PRHDT, FYEKMQ (reference sequence).

V gene TRBV9 combines with J gene TRBJ2-1; TRBD2 agrees at 9 bases. Germline trimming cut 4 bases from V and 3 bases from J; bases unmatched to any gene: 5. Germline V gene data show CDR1 as SGDLS and CDR2 as YYNGEE. The CDR3 consists of 15 residues. The DNA of the CDR3 is TGTGCCAGCAGCCTGACTAGCGGCTTCTACAATGAGCAGTTCTTC. This gives the protein CASSLTSGFYNEQFF.

This clone was observed a single time. The chain recombines TRBV18 with TRBJ2-7; a possible D gene is TRBD2 (5 bases). This CDR3 has 15 residues. Germline loops: CDR1 KGHSH, CDR2 LQKENI. The V end was cut by 2 bases, the J end by 3 bases, with 14 bases between. The DNA for the CDR3 is TGTGCCAGCTCACCAGGCCCCAACCGGGGCTACGAGCAGTACTTC. Translation gives CASSPGPNRGYEQYF.

The chain couples TRBV5-1 to TRBJ2-7; weak D call: TRBD2 (5 bases). The ends were cut back, 3 bases at V and 2 bases at J, with 12 bases in the middle. Per the germline V gene, CDR1 is SGHRS and CDR2 is YFSETQ. The length of the CDR3 is 14 residues. For the CDR3, the DNA is TGCGCCAGCAGCTCCGGGAAGATGGCCTACGAGCAGTACTTC. It yields the protein CASSSGKMAYEQYF.

The chain has TRBV24-1 and TRBJ2-1; 11 nucleotides match TRBD2. The CDR3 consists of 18 residues. The V and J ends lost 5 bases and 2 bases, in that order; junction bases with no gene match: 10. Germline-derived CDR1 and CDR2 are KGHDR and SFDVKD. CDR3 sequence reads: CATSVQGASGRPYNEQFF. CDR3 nucleotide sequence: TGTGCCACCAGTGTCCAGGGGGCTAGCGGGAGGCCCTACAATGAGCAGTTCTTC.

V and J are TRBV5-1 and TRBJ2-2; a weak D match, TRBD1 (5 bases). V was shortened by 3 bases and J by 7 bases, with 16 bases between the two germline ends. The CDR3 spans 15 residues. In germline, CDR1 is SGHRS, CDR2 YFSETQ. CDR3 nucleotide sequence: TGCGCCAGCAGCTCGCGGCCAGGGAAGGACGGGGAGCTGTTTTTT. It codes for CASSSRPGKDGELFF.